This T cell receptor beta chain derives from a study of T cell responses to AZD1222 COVID-19 vaccine. Some clones are missing from TCRdb's copy, which holds only in-frame ones; the method was immunoSEQ multiplex PCR. Among 130,000 to 150,000 clones, 90% to 95% were seen once, and the ten largest hold 12%. The germline gives CDR1 LNHDA, CDR2 SQIVND (reference sequence). This CDR3 contains 13 residues. V trimming: 5 bases; J trimming: 4 bases; junction bases outside the gene matches: 4. The TCR originated in an adult who had recovered from COVID-19. The source was peripheral blood, collected after recovery from COVID-19. The chain recombines TRBV19 with TRBJ1-2; 7 bases agree with TRBD1. The CDR3 sequence is CASSSGQTYGYTF. In nucleotides, the CDR3 is TGTGCCAGTAGTTCGGGACAGACCTATGGCTACACCTTC.